This TCR beta chain was profiled in a study of CD8+ T cells in alopecia areata. Study information: The study gave tofacitinib for 6 to 18 months, then 6 months off drug.

Alopecia areata patients gave lesional scalp punch biopsies and peripheral blood samples. RNA was isolated and reverse transcribed to cDNA, the sequencing template. Using immunoSEQ multiplex PCR, the repertoire was profiled, and TCRdb retains in-frame clones only, with some absent. The data hold 100,000 to 150,000 clones, with approximately 38% observed a single time. This CDR3 is 14 amino acids long. V lost 1 base to trimming and J lost 2 bases, with 9 bases between them. CDR1 and CDR2 (germline): SGHRS, YFSETQ. V gene TRBV5-1 combines with J gene TRBJ1-2; D uncertain. The source material was CD4+ T cells sorted from blood. This TCR came from a human donor with alopecia areata. The CDR3 loop is CASSLFAENYGYTF. In DNA form, the CDR3 reads TGCGCCAGCAGCTTGTTTGCAGAAAACTATGGCTACACCTTC.